This TCR beta chain was sequenced for a study of lymphopenia after photon versus proton radiotherapy. CDR3 length: 17 amino acids. Trimming removed 1 base from V and 4 bases from J; junction bases left unmatched: 9. The germline gives CDR1 SGHNT, CDR2 YYREEE (reference sequence). TCRdb's table, derived via immunoSEQ multiplex PCR, lists solely in-frame clones and lacks some. The repertoire holds under 70,000 clones, with around 92% as singletons. This chain connects TRBV5-4 to TRBJ2-3; 10 bases fit TRBD2. This receptor was identified in a middle-aged woman with cholangiocarcinoma. Sequenced here: peripheral blood, sampled from a patient treated with photon-based radiotherapy. The CDR3 nucleotides read TGTGCCAGCAGCTTGAGCGGGGGGGCCTGGTCCGCAGATACGCAGTATTTT. It is translated as CASSLSGGAWSADTQYF.